The T cell receptor beta chain described here comes from a study of lymphopenia after photon versus proton radiotherapy. Trimming took 3 bases from V and 1 from J, leaving 12 bases between them. CDR3 length: 15 amino acids. Germline V lookup: CDR1 LNHNV, CDR2 YYDKDF (reference sequence). Points on this clone: The antigen is unknown.

The protocol was immunoSEQ multiplex PCR, while the TCRdb copy is restricted to in-frame clones and leaves out a portion. The sample holds fewer than 15,000 clones, 88% seen once. General study results and limits: After the lymphocyte nadir, photon-treated repertoires showed oligoclonal expansion, especially of CD8+ Temra cells.

This specimen consisted of peripheral blood, obtained from a patient treated with photon-based radiotherapy. This receptor was identified in a man in his 60s with pancreatic cancer. The V call is TRBV15, the J call TRBJ2-5; either TRBD1 or TRBD2 may supply D (7 bases each). CDR3 protein: CATSRGGDSQETQYF. The DNA for the CDR3 is TGTGCCACCAGCAGGGGGGGGGACAGCCAAGAGACCCAGTACTTC.